This T cell receptor (beta chain) came from a study of T cells in Graves' hyperthyroidism and ophthalmopathy. Looked up from germline, CDR1 is SQVTM and CDR2 is ANQGSEA. CDR3 length equals 14 residues. V dropped 0 bases and J dropped 0 bases, with 8 bases sitting between them. This clonotype has a count of ten or more. The antigen remains unidentified. The CDR3 regions of TCR beta were amplified from RNA transcripts. First-round RT-PCR with HTBI primers amplified the TCR CDR3 region. TCRdb re-called the multiplex PCR reads with MiXCR, one entry per CDR3 protein. The table has over 650,000 distinct CDR3 sequences, nearly 45% seen once. Exclusion of patients followed from uncontrolled infection, other autoimmune disease, pregnancy or lactation. Each diagnosis was grounded in clinical symptoms, serum thyroxine and TRAb, thyroid ultrasound, and orbital computed tomography. General study points: Median prediction lead before ophthalmopathy onset was about 6.5 months with the model. Also found in blood were most expanded thyroid clonotypes above 0.001.

Sequencing was performed on peripheral blood or thyroid tissue (not recorded which). The rearrangement uses TRBV29-1 and TRBJ1-2; D remains ambiguous. The sequence was obtained from an adult man with Graves' disease, either hyperthyroidism or ophthalmopathy (not recorded which). CDR3 protein: CSVEDNAPNYGYTF. The CDR3 DNA sequence: TGCAGCGTTGAAGATAACGCGCCTAACTATGGCTACACCTTC.